These 32 T cell receptor beta chains came from one sample sequenced in a study of CXCR3-negative and CXCR3-positive naive CD8 T cells. Study-wide points: TRB CDR3s of CXCR3-positive naive cells were more hydrophobic than those of CXCR3-negative naive cells.

These TCRs are of unknown antigen specificity. TRB cDNA libraries were made by UMI-labeled 5' RACE. TCRdb reprocessed the 5' RACE reads, with one entry per CDR3 protein and no DNA. This table holds about 150,000 distinct CDR3 sequences. Sequenced: naive CXCR3+ CD8+ T cells from blood. Sample subset: CD45RO-CCR7+CD27+CD95- naive CD8+ T cells expressing CXCR3 (TNR3+). The receptors here all came from a human donor in good health. Some clones in this sample may be carry-over from other donors' samples.

V usage is TRBV28 and J usage is TRBJ2-5. The CDR3 runs 15 residues. Germline V gene sequence: CDR1 MDHEN, CDR2 SYDVKM. This chain's CDR3 is CASSLSLAVQETQYF.

The CDR3 reads CASSLGVMGSYEQYF. The chain joins TRBV5-1 to TRBJ2-7. The CDR3 extends over 15 amino acids. CDR1 SGHRS and CDR2 YFSETQ come from the germline V gene. The full variable domain, its missing parts supplied by reference TRBV5-1 and TRBJ2-7, is KAGVTQTPRYLIKTRGQQVTLSCSPISGHRSVSWYQQTPGQGLQFLFEYFSETQRNKGNFPGRFSGRQFSNSRSEMNVSTLELGDSALYLCASSLGVMGSYEQYFGPGTRLTVT.

The chain combines TRBV28 with TRBJ2-7; absent DNA, TCRdb's TRBD2 call cannot be checked. The CDR3 runs 17 residues. Germline V gene data show CDR1 as MDHEN and CDR2 as SYDVKM. The CDR3 reads CASRSLFNGNLPYEQYF.

V and J are TRBV9 and TRBJ2-2. The CDR3 runs 12 residues. CDR1 and CDR2 (germline): SGDLS, YYNGEE. The CDR3 is CASMLETGELFF.

The J gene is TRBJ2-1, the V gene TRBV11-2; as DNA is missing, the TRBD2 call by TCRdb cannot be tested. Germline V lookup: CDR1 SGHAT, CDR2 FQNNGV. CDR3 length equals 17 residues. The CDR3 loop reads CASSLLAGGASYNEQFF.

The chain is built from TRBV7-2 and TRBJ2-5. This CDR3 is built from 16 residues. CDR1 and CDR2 (germline): SGHTA, FQGNSA. CDR3: CASSLERSKYQETQYF.

The V and J genes are TRBV28 and TRBJ2-6; TCRdb selects TRBD1, and the lack of DNA leaves this call unchecked. Germline V CDR1 and CDR2: MDHEN, SYDVKM. This CDR3 contains 16 residues. Here the CDR3 reads CASSHDRGSGANVLTF.

This chain uses TRBV29-1 with TRBJ2-7; TCRdb selects TRBD1, and the lack of DNA leaves this call unchecked. This CDR3 has 12 amino acids. Germline assignment: CDR1 SQVTM and CDR2 ANQGSEA. CDR3 region: CSVRDRTYEQYF.

The chain is built from TRBV29-1 and TRBJ2-1; absent DNA, TCRdb's TRBD1 call cannot be checked. This CDR3 is 12 amino acids long. Per the germline V gene, CDR1 is SQVTM and CDR2 is ANQGSEA. The chain's CDR3 is CSDQGVYNEQFF.

The chain carries TRBV20-1 and TRBJ2-1; the TCRdb D gene call, TRBD2, has no DNA to confirm it. In germline, CDR1 is DFQATT, CDR2 SNEGSKA (reference sequence). The CDR3 is 15 amino acids. The CDR3 sequence is CSAREASGGANEQFF.

V is TRBV7-9 and J is TRBJ2-7. The CDR3 runs to 12 residues. Germline CDR1 reads SEHNR; CDR2 reads FQNEAQ (reference sequence). CDR3 region: CASSFGDYEQYF. Full variable domain (outside the CDR3, taken from reference TRBV7-9 and TRBJ2-7): DTGVSQNPRHKITKRGQNVTFRCDPISEHNRLYWYRQTLGQGPEFLTYFQNEAQLEKSRLLSDRFSAERPKGSFSTLEIQRTEQGDSAMYLCASSFGDYEQYFGPGTRLTVT.

The chain has TRBV4-1 and TRBJ2-1; without DNA, the TCRdb call of TRBD2 cannot be checked. This CDR3 has 16 amino acids. The germline gives CDR1 MGHRA, CDR2 YSYEKL. The chain's CDR3 is CASSQLLAGAYNEQFF.

The gene calls are TRBV7-9 and TRBJ2-2; TCRdb designates TRBD2, a call that cannot be tested without DNA. This CDR3 contains 17 residues. CDR1 and CDR2 from the germline V gene are SEHNR and FQNEAQ (reference sequence). CDR3 residues: CASSARLAGVGTGELFF.

The V and J genes are TRBV3-1 and TRBJ2-1; TCRdb selects TRBD2, and the lack of DNA leaves this call unchecked. This CDR3 has 15 amino acids. Germline V gives CDR1 LGHDT, CDR2 YNNKEL (reference sequence). This CDR3 reads CASRAGGSAYNEQFF.

V gene TRBV7-6 combines with J gene TRBJ1-4; TCRdb calls TRBD1, which cannot be checked without DNA. The CDR3 spans 17 residues. Germline CDR1 reads SGHVS; CDR2 reads FNYEAQ. CDR3 region: CASSLDFSAGGQEKLFF.

The J gene is TRBJ2-3, the V gene TRBV7-8. Germline V gene lookup returns CDR1 SGHVS and CDR2 FQNEAQ. The CDR3 is 15 amino acids. The CDR3 reads CASSLLSGDTDTQYF.

The V gene is TRBV4-1, the J gene TRBJ2-7. The CDR3 consists of 12 residues. CDR1 is MGHRA, CDR2 YSYEKL, per germline. The CDR3 here is CASSPNLYEQYF.

This sequence joins TRBV6-2 or TRBV6-3 and TRBJ1-4. CDR3 length: 11 amino acids. Germline loops: CDR1 MNHEY, CDR2 SVGEGT. The CDR3 loop reads CASSYEDILFF.

The chain employs TRBV18 and TRBJ1-5. In germline, CDR1 is KGHSH, CDR2 LQKENI. This CDR3 has 14 residues. This CDR3 reads CASSPSEANQPQHF. Filled out from reference TRBV18 and TRBJ1-5, the complete variable domain reads NAGVMQNPRHLVRRRGQEARLRCSPMKGHSHVYWYRQLPEEGLKFMVYLQKENIIDESGMPKERFSAEFPKEGPSILRIQQVVRGDSAAYFCASSPSEANQPQHFGDGTRLSIL.

The genes are TRBV6-1 and TRBJ2-7; TCRdb reports TRBD1, a call that lacks DNA to check it against. The V gene's germline CDR1 is MNHNS and CDR2 SASEGT. The CDR3 has 13 residues. The CDR3 protein is CASSEVGTGEQYF.

The chain couples TRBV29-1 to TRBJ2-1; TCRdb lists TRBD2, though no DNA is available to test this call. This CDR3 is built from 18 residues. Germline CDR1 is SQVTM and CDR2 is ANQGSEA. CDR3 region: CSVVGLAGEYRGLDEQFF.

The chain has TRBV28 and TRBJ2-1; TCRdb outputs TRBD2, but without DNA this stays unchecked. CDR3 length: 15 residues. CDR1 is MDHEN, CDR2 SYDVKM, per germline. CDR3 in amino acids: CASSPGGPPGDEQFF.

The rearrangement uses TRBV12-3 or TRBV12-4 and TRBJ2-7; without DNA, the TCRdb call of TRBD2 cannot be checked. The length of the CDR3 is 15 residues. This CDR3 is CASSGSGSSSYEQYF.

The chain couples TRBV5-4 to TRBJ2-1. Germline V gene sequence: CDR1 SGHNT, CDR2 YYREEE (reference sequence). The CDR3 spans 11 residues. CDR3 residues: CASRGALEQFF.

The chain joins TRBV7-2 to TRBJ2-7; absent DNA, TCRdb's TRBD2 call cannot be checked. From germline, CDR1 is SGHTA and CDR2 FQGNSA. CDR3 length: 15 amino acids. The CDR3 is CASSTTGLAFYEQYF.

The chain combines TRBV29-1 with TRBJ2-2. This CDR3 is 12 amino acids long. From germline, CDR1 is SQVTM and CDR2 ANQGSEA. The CDR3 reads CSVEGAGGELFF.

The V gene is TRBV28, the J gene TRBJ2-1; the D call from TCRdb, TRBD2, cannot be confirmed without DNA. The CDR3 runs 18 residues. The germline V gene has CDR1 MDHEN and CDR2 SYDVKM. The CDR3 spells CASSLSSGRASSYNEQFF.

The rearrangement uses TRBV3-1 and TRBJ2-7; the D call of TRBD2 rests on TCRdb alone, since no DNA is present to check it. This CDR3 contains 14 residues. The germline gives CDR1 LGHDT, CDR2 YNNKEL (reference sequence). The chain's CDR3 is CASSHGTSAYEQYF.

J is TRBJ1-1 and V is TRBV12-3 or TRBV12-4; the TRBD1 assignment by TCRdb is unverifiable without DNA. The CDR3 loop spans 17 amino acids. The CDR3 spells CASSLGSVWGANTEAFF.

The rearrangement links TRBV12-3 or TRBV12-4 to TRBJ2-7. The CDR3 has 11 amino acids. The CDR3 region is CASSFLLEQYF.

The CDR3 is CASSQDPMANTAAFF. The V call is TRBV4-1, the J call TRBJ1-1. The length of the CDR3 is 15 residues. The germline gives CDR1 MGHRA, CDR2 YSYEKL.

The chain uses TRBV4-1 and TRBJ2-1. CDR1 is MGHRA and CDR2 is YSYEKL in the germline V gene. This CDR3 comprises 12 residues. This CDR3 reads CASSQVHNEQFF.